The 13 T cell receptor beta chains in this list originate from one sample, sequenced in a study of cytomegalovirus exposure and HLA in healthy donors (dated 2017 in TCRdb). The method was the immunoSEQ multiplex PCR assay. For the multiplex PCR, a mixture combining 60 forward primers for TCR Vbeta segments and 13 reverse primers for TCR Jbeta segments was used. TCRdb took over this immuneACCESS table, retaining in-frame rearrangements with V and J assigned. Such tables are incomplete; in checked studies, under half of the missing clones stem from an unresolved V gene, and the remainder is unexplained. This sample gives 90,000 to 150,000 clones in total; around 77% of them show up just once. 15% to 20% of the sample is in the top ten clones. The sequenced material came from PBMCs. Receptors were obtained from a man aged 50 to 60 in good health and CMV-seropositive.

The CDR3 DNA reads TGTGCCAGCAGCGCAACAGGGGGCGCGAATCAGCCCCAGCATTTT. Protein sequence: CASSATGGANQPQHF. The genes are TRBV2 and TRBJ1-5, with 9 bases lining up with TRBD1. The V gene end was trimmed by 6 bases and the J gene end by 4 bases; junction bases not matched to a gene: 7. Germline values: CDR1 SNHLY, CDR2 FYNNEI. The CDR3 consists of 15 residues.

The chain couples TRBV7-9 to TRBJ1-1, with D tentatively TRBD1 (6 bases). Germline V gene lookup returns CDR1 SEHNR and CDR2 FQNEAQ (reference sequence). V was shortened by 1 base and J by 4 bases, with 10 bases between the two germline ends. The CDR3 is 14 amino acids. CDR3 coding DNA: TGTGCCAGCAGCTTAGTTGAAGGGGGCACTGAAGCTTTCTTT. This translates into CASSLVEGGTEAFF.

The chain couples TRBV28 to TRBJ2-2; D ambiguous. V dropped 3 bases and J dropped 7 bases, with 12 bases sitting between them. The CDR3 has 14 residues. Germline V lookup: CDR1 MDHEN, CDR2 SYDVKM. The DNA for the CDR3 is TGTGCCAGCAGTTTTGGGCCCGCCGGCGGGGAGCTGTTTTTT. It is translated as CASSFGPAGGELFF.

This rearrangement joins TRBV7-2 to TRBJ2-5, with TRBD2 as a possible D gene (6 bases). This CDR3 spans 15 amino acids. V lost 3 bases, J lost 4 bases, and 15 bases lay in between. Germline V gene sequence: CDR1 SGHTA, CDR2 FQGNSA. The CDR3 sequence: CASSFTGAGGETQYF. The DNA for the CDR3 is TGTGCCAGCAGCTTTACCGGGGCCGGGGGAGAGACCCAGTACTTC.

The chain recombines TRBV29-1 with TRBJ2-7, with TRBD2 identical over 13 bases. Germline V gives CDR1 SQVTM, CDR2 ANQGSEA. V dropped 6 bases and J dropped 5; count of bases not matched to a gene: 16. The CDR3 consists of 17 residues. CDR3: CSVGGLAGSSVRDEQYF. The CDR3 coding sequence is TGCAGCGTGGGGGGACTAGCGGGAAGCTCCGTGCGGGACGAGCAGTACTTC.

The rearrangement joins TRBV13 to TRBJ1-1, with D maybe TRBD1 (6 bases). Germline CDR1 is PRHDT and CDR2 is FYEKMQ (reference sequence). This CDR3 spans 16 amino acids. With 8 bases removed from V and 1 base from J, the gap between germline ends came to 20 bases. The CDR3 nucleotides are TGTGCCAGCCGACCAGGGGTCTACCAGGGGAACACTGAAGCTTTCTTT. It is translated as CASRPGVYQGNTEAFF. Drawing the rest from reference TRBV13 and TRBJ1-1, the complete variable domain is AAGVIQSPRHLIKEKRETATLKCYPIPRHDTVYWYQQGPGQDPQFLISFYEKMQSDKGSIPDRFSAQQFSDYHSELNMSSLELGDSALYFCASRPGVYQGNTEAFFGQGTRLTVV.

The sample holds one count of this clone. The chain joins TRBV5-1 to TRBJ1-5, with D hard to call. Per the germline V gene, CDR1 is SGHRS and CDR2 is YFSETQ. Trimming shortened V by 0 bases and J by 4 bases, and 11 bases separated the two germline ends. This CDR3 comprises 15 residues. The CDR3 sequence: CASSLVAGANQPQHF. In nucleotides, the CDR3 is TGCGCCAGCAGCTTGGTTGCGGGCGCGAATCAGCCCCAGCATTTT.

The chain has TRBV4-1 and TRBJ2-7, with TRBD1 matching 7 bases. From germline, CDR1 is MGHRA and CDR2 YSYEKL. CDR3 length: 15 amino acids. V was clipped by 1 base and J by 5 bases; unmatched bases: 8. The CDR3 is CASSQGGGRDHEQYF. CDR3 coding DNA: TGCGCCAGCAGCCAAGGAGGGGGCAGGGACCACGAGCAGTACTTC.

This rearrangement joins TRBV28 to TRBJ1-2, with D possibly TRBD1 on 6 matching bases. CDR1 and CDR2 from the germline V gene are MDHEN and SYDVKM. Trimming left V 7 bases short and J 6 bases short, with 12 bases between. The CDR3 runs to 12 residues. The CDR3 DNA reads as TGTGCCAGCACGCGAGGGGGGGATGGCTACACCTTC. Translated: CASTRGGDGYTF.

This clone was counted a few times. This sample includes further DNA sequences coding for the same CDR3. The chain is built from TRBV19 and TRBJ2-7; TRBD2 might be the D (5 bases). The germline V and J ends were trimmed by 3 bases and 0 bases, with 9 bases remaining between them. This CDR3 region has 14 residues. Germline loops: CDR1 LNHDA, CDR2 SQIVND (reference sequence). The DNA of the CDR3 is TGTGCCAGTAGTATCGCGGGTGGCTCCTACGAGCAGTACTTC. Its translation: CASSIAGGSYEQYF.

This chain uses TRBV28 with TRBJ1-4, with TRBD1 as a possible D gene (6 bases). Trimming shortened V by 3 bases and J by 1 base, and 12 bases separated the two germline ends. CDR1 is MDHEN, CDR2 SYDVKM, per germline. The CDR3 consists of 16 residues. The CDR3 loop is CASSFLGGRTNEKLFF. CDR3 in DNA: TGTGCCAGCAGTTTTCTTGGGGGCCGAACTAATGAAAAACTGTTTTTT.

The rearrangement links TRBV11-2 to TRBJ2-7; TRBD1 is a possible D gene (5 bases). Germline V gene sequence: CDR1 SGHAT, CDR2 FQNNGV. The CDR3 has 13 amino acids. Trimming stripped 3 bases from V and 5 bases from J, with 11 bases between. CDR3 nucleotide sequence: TGTGCCAGCAGCTTTGTAAGGGGCCACGAGCAGTACTTC. This codes for CASSFVRGHEQYF.

This chain uses TRBV4-3 with TRBJ2-7, with 9 positions matching TRBD1. Germline lookup yields CDR1 LGHNA and CDR2 YSLEER. Trimming took 3 bases from V and 4 from J; bases not matched to a gene: 7. The CDR3 runs to 15 residues. Here the CDR3 DNA reads TGCGCCAGCAGCCATGACCGGGACAGGGATTACGAGCAGTACTTC. Encoded protein: CASSHDRDRDYEQYF.